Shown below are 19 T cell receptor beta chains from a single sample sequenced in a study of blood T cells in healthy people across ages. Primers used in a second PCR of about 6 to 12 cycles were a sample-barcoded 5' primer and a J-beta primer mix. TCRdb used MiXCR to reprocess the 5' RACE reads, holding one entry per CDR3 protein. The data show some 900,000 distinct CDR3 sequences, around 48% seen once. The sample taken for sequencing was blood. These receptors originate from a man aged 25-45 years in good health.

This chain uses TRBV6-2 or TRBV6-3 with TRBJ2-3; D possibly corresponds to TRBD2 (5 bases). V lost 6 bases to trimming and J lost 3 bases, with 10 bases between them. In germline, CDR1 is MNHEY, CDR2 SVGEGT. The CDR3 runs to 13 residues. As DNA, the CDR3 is TGTGCCAGCAGCAAAGAGGGTACAGATACGCAGTATTTT. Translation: CASSKEGTDTQYF.

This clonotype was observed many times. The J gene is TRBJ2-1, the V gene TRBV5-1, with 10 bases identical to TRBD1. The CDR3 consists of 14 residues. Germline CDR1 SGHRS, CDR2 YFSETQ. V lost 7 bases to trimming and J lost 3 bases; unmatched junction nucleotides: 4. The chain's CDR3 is CASADRGLYNEQFF. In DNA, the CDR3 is TGCGCCAGCGCAGACAGGGGGCTCTACAATGAGCAGTTCTTC.

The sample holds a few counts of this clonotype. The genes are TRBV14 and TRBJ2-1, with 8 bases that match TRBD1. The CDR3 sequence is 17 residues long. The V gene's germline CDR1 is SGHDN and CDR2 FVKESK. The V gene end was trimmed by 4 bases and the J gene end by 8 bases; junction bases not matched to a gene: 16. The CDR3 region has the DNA TGTGCCAGCAGCCGGGAAGCCGGGACAGGCTTCATGGATGAGCAGTTCTTC. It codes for CASSREAGTGFMDEQFF.

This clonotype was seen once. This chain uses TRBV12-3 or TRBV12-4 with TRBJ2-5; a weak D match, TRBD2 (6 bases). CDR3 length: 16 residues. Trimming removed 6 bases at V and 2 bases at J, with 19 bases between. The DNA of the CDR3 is TGTGCCAGCAGGACACCCGGACTACCGAAACAAGAGACCCAGTACTTC. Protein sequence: CASRTPGLPKQETQYF.

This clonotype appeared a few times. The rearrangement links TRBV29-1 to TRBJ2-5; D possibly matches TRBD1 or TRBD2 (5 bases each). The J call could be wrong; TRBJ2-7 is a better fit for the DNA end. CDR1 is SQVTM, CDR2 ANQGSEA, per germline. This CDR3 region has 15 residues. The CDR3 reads CSVANPGPKSYEQYF. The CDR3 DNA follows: TGCAGCGTTGCTAATCCGGGACCCAAAAGCTACGAGCAGTACTTC.

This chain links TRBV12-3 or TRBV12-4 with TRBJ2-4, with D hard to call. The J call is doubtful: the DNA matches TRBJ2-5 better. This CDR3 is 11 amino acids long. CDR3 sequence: CASSFERTQYF. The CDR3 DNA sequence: TGTGCCAGCAGTTTCGAAAGGACCCAGTACTTC.

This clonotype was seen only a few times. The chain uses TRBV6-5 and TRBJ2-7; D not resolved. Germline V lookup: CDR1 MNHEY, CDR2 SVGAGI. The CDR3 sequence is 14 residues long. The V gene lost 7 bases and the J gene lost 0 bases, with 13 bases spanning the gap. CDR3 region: CASTMTHSSYEQYF. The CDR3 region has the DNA TGTGCCAGCACCATGACACACAGCTCCTACGAGCAGTACTTC.

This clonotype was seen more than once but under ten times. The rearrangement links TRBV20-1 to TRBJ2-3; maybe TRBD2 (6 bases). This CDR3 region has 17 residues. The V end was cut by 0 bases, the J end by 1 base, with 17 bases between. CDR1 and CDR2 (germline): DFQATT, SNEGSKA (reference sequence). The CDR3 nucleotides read TGCAGTGCTAGAGATCCCCGGCGGGGCTCCCGCACAGATACGCAGTATTTT. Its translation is CSARDPRRGSRTDTQYF.

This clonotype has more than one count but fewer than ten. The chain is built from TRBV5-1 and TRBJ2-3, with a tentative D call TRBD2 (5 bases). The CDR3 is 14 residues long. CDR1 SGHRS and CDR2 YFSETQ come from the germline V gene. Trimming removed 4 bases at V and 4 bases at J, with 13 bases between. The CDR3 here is CASSLPSSSDTQYF. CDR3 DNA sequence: TGCGCCAGCAGCCTACCTAGCTCGTCAGATACGCAGTATTTT.

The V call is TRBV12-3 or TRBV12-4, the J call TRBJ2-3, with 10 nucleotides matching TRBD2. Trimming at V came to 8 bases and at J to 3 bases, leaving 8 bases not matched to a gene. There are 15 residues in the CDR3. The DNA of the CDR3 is TGTGCCAGCGGGAGCGGGACTAGCGTAACAGATACGCAGTATTTT. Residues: CASGSGTSVTDTQYF.

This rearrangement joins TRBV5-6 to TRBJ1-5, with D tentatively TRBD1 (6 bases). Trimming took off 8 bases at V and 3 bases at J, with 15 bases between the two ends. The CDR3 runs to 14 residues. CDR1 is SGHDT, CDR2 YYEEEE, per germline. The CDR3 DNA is TGTGCCAGTACTATACAGGGTAACAATCAGCCCCAGCATTTT. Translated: CASTIQGNNQPQHF.

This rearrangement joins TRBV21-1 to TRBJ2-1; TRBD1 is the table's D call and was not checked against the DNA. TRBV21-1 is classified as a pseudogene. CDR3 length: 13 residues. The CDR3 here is CASSGQQRDEQFF. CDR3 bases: TGTGCCAGCAGCGGACAGCAGAGGGATGAGCAGTTCTTC.

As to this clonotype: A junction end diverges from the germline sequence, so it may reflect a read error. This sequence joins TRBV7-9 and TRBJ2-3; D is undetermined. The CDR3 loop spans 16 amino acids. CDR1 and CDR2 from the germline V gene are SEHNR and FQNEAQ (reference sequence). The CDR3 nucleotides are TGTGCCGGCAGCTCCCGGAAGGCTGCTGGCACAGATACGCAGTATTTT. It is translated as CAGSSRKAAGTDTQYF.

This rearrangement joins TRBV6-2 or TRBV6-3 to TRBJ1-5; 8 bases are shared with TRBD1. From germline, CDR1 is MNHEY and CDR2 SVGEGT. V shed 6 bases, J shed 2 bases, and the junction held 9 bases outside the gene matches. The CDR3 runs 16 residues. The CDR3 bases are TGTGCCAGCAGCCCCGCCGGGGGACAGGGCAATCAGCCCCAGCATTTT. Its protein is CASSPAGGQGNQPQHF.

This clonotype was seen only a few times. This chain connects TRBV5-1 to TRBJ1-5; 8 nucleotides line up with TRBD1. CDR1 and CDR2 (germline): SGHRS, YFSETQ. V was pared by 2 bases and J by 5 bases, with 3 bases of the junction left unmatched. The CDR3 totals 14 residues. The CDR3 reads CASSFSTGDQPQHF. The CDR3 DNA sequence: TGCGCCAGCAGCTTTTCGACAGGGGATCAGCCCCAGCATTTT.

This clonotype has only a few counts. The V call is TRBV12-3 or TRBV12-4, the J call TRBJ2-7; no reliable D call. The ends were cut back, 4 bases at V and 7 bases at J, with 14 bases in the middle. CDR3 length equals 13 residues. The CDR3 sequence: CASSWRLTSEQYF. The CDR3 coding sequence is TGTGCCAGCAGTTGGCGACTGACGAGTGAGCAGTACTTC.

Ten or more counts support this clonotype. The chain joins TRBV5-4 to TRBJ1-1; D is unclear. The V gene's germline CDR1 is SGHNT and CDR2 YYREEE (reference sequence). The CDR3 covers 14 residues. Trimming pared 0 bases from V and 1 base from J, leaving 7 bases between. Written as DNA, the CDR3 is TGTGCCAGCAGCTTGGGCGGGAGGAACACTGAAGCTTTCTTT. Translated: CASSLGGRNTEAFF.

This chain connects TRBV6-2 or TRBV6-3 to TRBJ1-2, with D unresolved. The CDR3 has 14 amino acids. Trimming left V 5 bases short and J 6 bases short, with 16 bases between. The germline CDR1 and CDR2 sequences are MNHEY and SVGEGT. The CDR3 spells CASSRPGDRDGYTF. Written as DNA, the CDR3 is TGTGCCAGCAGTCGCCCAGGAGACCGGGATGGCTACACCTTC.

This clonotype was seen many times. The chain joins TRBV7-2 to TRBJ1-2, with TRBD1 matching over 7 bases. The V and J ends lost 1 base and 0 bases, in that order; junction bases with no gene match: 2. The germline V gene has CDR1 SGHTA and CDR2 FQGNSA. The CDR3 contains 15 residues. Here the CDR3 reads CASSLDRGANYGYTF. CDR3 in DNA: TGTGCCAGCAGCTTAGACAGGGGAGCTAACTATGGCTACACCTTC. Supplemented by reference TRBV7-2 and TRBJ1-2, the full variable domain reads GAGVSQSPSNKVTEKGKDVELRCDPISGHTALYWYRQSLGQGLEFLIYFQGNSAPDKSGLPSDRFSAERTGGSVSTLTIQRTQQEDSAVYLCASSLDRGANYGYTFGSGTRLTVV.